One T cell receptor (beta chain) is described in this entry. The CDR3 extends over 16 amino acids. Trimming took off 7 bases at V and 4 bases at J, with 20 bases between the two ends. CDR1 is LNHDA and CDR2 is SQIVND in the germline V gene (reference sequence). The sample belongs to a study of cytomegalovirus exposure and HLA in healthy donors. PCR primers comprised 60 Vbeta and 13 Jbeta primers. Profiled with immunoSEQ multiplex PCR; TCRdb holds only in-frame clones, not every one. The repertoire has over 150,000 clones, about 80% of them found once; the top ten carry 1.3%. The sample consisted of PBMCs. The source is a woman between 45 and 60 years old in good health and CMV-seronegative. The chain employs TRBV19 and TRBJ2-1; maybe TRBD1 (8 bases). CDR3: CASNPRTGTTYNEQFF. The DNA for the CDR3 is TGTGCCAGTAACCCCAGGACAGGGACTACATACAATGAGCAGTTCTTC.